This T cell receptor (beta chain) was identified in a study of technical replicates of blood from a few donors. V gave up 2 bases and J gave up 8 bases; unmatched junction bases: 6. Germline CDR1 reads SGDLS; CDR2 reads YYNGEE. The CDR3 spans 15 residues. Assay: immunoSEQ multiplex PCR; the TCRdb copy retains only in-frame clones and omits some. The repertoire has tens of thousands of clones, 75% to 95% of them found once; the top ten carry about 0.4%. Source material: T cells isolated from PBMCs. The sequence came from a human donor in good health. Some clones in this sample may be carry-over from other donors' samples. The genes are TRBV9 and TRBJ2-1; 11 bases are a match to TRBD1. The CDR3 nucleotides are TGTGCCAGCAGCGTCTTAGGACAGGGGGCGGATGAGCAGTTCTTC. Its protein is CASSVLGQGADEQFF.